This is a list of T cell receptor beta chains from one sample in a study of blood T cell repertoires in COVID-19. Assay: immunoSEQ multiplex PCR; the TCRdb copy retains only in-frame clones and omits some. This sample has 96,000 or so clones, with 90% found just once. The sample taken for sequencing was peripheral blood. These receptor sequences come from a man aged 60 to 69 with acute or convalescent COVID-19. Each CDR3 is given with its conserved first and last residue. The D gene is left open where the match is weak. The listing skips clone size in some rows; elsewhere it reads once, few, many or a size class.

J: TRBJ1-1
D: TRBD1
V: TRBV29-1
size: NA
DNA: TGCAGCGTTCTAAACAGGGGTGAAGCTTTCTTT
CDR3: CSVLNRGEAFF

J: TRBJ2-1
D: TRBD2
V: TRBV11-3
size: NA
DNA: TGTGCCAGCAGGACTAGCGGGAGGCAGAACAATGAGCAGTTCTTC
CDR3: CASRTSGRQNNEQFF

J: TRBJ2-5
D: NA
V: TRBV10-3
size: NA
DNA: TGTGCCATCAGTGAGAGCAGGGAAGCAGAGGAGACCCAGTACTTC
CDR3: CAISESREAEETQYF

J: TRBJ2-4
D: TRBD2
V: TRBV3-1/TRBV3-2
size: NA
DNA: TGTGCCAGCAGCCAAGGACTAGCGGGAGTCCTAACCAAAAACATTCAGTACTTC
CDR3: CASSQGLAGVLTKNIQYF

J: TRBJ1-1
D: TRBD1
V: TRBV18
size: NA
DNA: TGTGCCAGCTCCCCAACAGGGGGCGTTGCTGAAGCTTTCTTT
CDR3: CASSPTGGVAEAFF

J: TRBJ1-5
D: NA
V: TRBV6-4
size: NA
DNA: TGTGCCACCGCAGGGCTATGGCAGCCCCAGCATTTT
CDR3: CATAGLWQPQHF

J: TRBJ1-6
D: NA
V: TRBV3-1/TRBV3-2
size: NA
DNA: TGTGCCAGCAGCCAAGATTTTAACAACCCCCTCCACTTT
CDR3: CASSQDFNNPLHF

J: TRBJ1-4
D: NA
V: TRBV15
size: NA
DNA: TGTGCCACCAGCAGAGATGAGGGGGGGGAAAAACTGTTTTTT
CDR3: CATSRDEGGEKLFF

J: TRBJ2-1
D: TRBD1
V: TRBV30
size: NA
DNA: TGTGCCTGGAGTGGATGGACAGGGGGAGGTGAGCAGTTCTTC
CDR3: CAWSGWTGGGEQFF

J: TRBJ2-2
D: NA
V: TRBV15
size: NA
DNA: TGTGCCACCAGCATGACAGACAGCCCGAACACCGGGGAGCTGTTTTTT
CDR3: CATSMTDSPNTGELFF

J: TRBJ2-7
D: NA
V: TRBV6-2/TRBV6-3
size: once
DNA: TGTGCCAGCAGTTACCCGTCTAGCCCACCTTACGAGCAGTACTTC
CDR3: CASSYPSSPPYEQYF

J: TRBJ1-5
D: NA
V: TRBV6-5
size: NA
DNA: TGTGCCAGCAGCCTCGACTTAAATCAGCCCCAGCATTTT
CDR3: CASSLDLNQPQHF

J: TRBJ2-5
D: NA
V: TRBV7-9
size: NA
DNA: TGTGCCAGCAGCTTAAGAACGGGCCAAGAGACCCAGTACTTC
CDR3: CASSLRTGQETQYF

J: TRBJ2-3
D: TRBD2
V: TRBV27
size: NA
DNA: TGTGCCAGCAGTTTCGGGACTAGGGAGAATACGCAGTATTTT
CDR3: CASSFGTRENTQYF

J: TRBJ1-5
D: NA
V: TRBV6-4
size: few
DNA: TGTGCCAGCGTAGGCAATCAGCCCCAGCATTTT
CDR3: CASVGNQPQHF

J: TRBJ2-2
D: TRBD1
V: TRBV5-6
size: NA
DNA: TGTGCCAGCAGGGCCAGGGGGTTCACCGGGGAGCTGTTTTTT
CDR3: CASRARGFTGELFF

J: TRBJ2-3
D: NA
V: TRBV27
size: NA
DNA: TGTGCCAGCGTACACGCCACAGGGCACACAGATACGCAGTATTTT
CDR3: CASVHATGHTDTQYF

J: TRBJ1-6
D: NA
V: TRBV6-5
size: NA
DNA: TGTGCCAGCAGTTACTCCCCAACGGATTCACCCCTCCACTTT
CDR3: CASSYSPTDSPLHF

J: TRBJ2-5
D: TRBD2
V: TRBV29-1
size: NA
DNA: TGCAGCGTCGAAGGGACTAGCGGAGAGACCCAGTACTTC
CDR3: CSVEGTSGETQYF

J: TRBJ1-6
D: NA
V: TRBV28
size: NA
DNA: TGTGCCAGCATCCAACCAGGAAGATCCCATAATTCACCCCTCCACTTT
CDR3: CASIQPGRSHNSPLHF

J: TRBJ2-7
D: NA
V: TRBV6-6
size: NA
DNA: TGTGCCAGCGGCACAGGTTCAGGCTCCCACGAGCAGTACTTC
CDR3: CASGTGSGSHEQYF

J: TRBJ2-5
D: TRBD2
V: TRBV6-2/TRBV6-3
size: NA
DNA: TGTGCCAGCAGTGACACCGGGACTAGCGGAGAGACCCAGTACTTC
CDR3: CASSDTGTSGETQYF

J: TRBJ2-2
D: NA
V: TRBV15
size: once
DNA: TGTGCCACCAGCAGAGCCAGGGGCCGAAGCACCGGGGAGCTGTTTTTT
CDR3: CATSRARGRSTGELFF

J: TRBJ2-2
D: TRBD2
V: TRBV5-8
size: NA
DNA: TGTGCCAGCAGCCCCGGGACTAGCGGGAGGGCCACCGGGGAGCTGTTTTTT
CDR3: CASSPGTSGRATGELFF

J: TRBJ2-7
D: NA
V: TRBV27
size: NA
DNA: TGTGCCAGCAGTTCCGACCGACGGGGGAAGACCTACGAGCAGTACTTC
CDR3: CASSSDRRGKTYEQYF

J: TRBJ1-2
D: TRBD1
V: TRBV7-2
size: NA
DNA: TGTGCCAGCAGCGCAGAAAACAGGGGATCTTATGGCTACACCTTC
CDR3: CASSAENRGSYGYTF

J: TRBJ2-2
D: TRBD1
V: TRBV18
size: NA
DNA: TGTGCCAGCTCACGGGACAGGGACCACGGGGAGCTGTTTTTT
CDR3: CASSRDRDHGELFF

J: TRBJ2-7
D: TRBD2
V: TRBV11-3
size: NA
DNA: TGTGCCAGCAGCTTAGGACTAGCGGGAAACTACGAGCAGTACTTC
CDR3: CASSLGLAGNYEQYF

J: TRBJ2-7
D: TRBD1
V: TRBV5-1
size: NA
DNA: TGCGCCAGCAGCCCTAGGACAGGGCTGGACGAGCAGTACTTC
CDR3: CASSPRTGLDEQYF

J: TRBJ2-2
D: NA
V: TRBV9
size: once
DNA: TGTGCCAGCAGCGTAATCCGCGGGGAGCTGTTTTTT
CDR3: CASSVIRGELFF

J: TRBJ2-7
D: TRBD2
V: TRBV29-1
size: NA
DNA: TGCAGCGTTACCGGGACTAGCGGGAATAACGAGCAGTACTTC
CDR3: CSVTGTSGNNEQYF

J: TRBJ2-1
D: NA
V: TRBV7-3
size: NA
DNA: TGTGCTCCTGGGGCCGATGGAAATGAGCAGTTCTTC
CDR3: CAPGADGNEQFF

J: TRBJ2-3
D: TRBD1
V: TRBV29-1
size: NA
DNA: TGCAGCGTTGACGGGACAGGGATTGGCACAGATACGCAGTATTTT
CDR3: CSVDGTGIGTDTQYF

J: TRBJ1-1
D: NA
V: TRBV28
size: NA
DNA: TGTGCCAGCAGGGGCCTTTTGAACACTGAAGCTTTCTTT
CDR3: CASRGLLNTEAFF

J: TRBJ2-7
D: NA
V: TRBV6-6
size: NA
DNA: TGTGCCAGCAGTTTAGACAGGAACTACGAGCAGTACTTC
CDR3: CASSLDRNYEQYF

J: TRBJ1-5
D: NA
V: TRBV4-3
size: NA
DNA: TGCGCCAGCAGCCAAGATTGGTGGCGGAGCAATCAGCCCCAGCATTTT
CDR3: CASSQDWWRSNQPQHF

J: TRBJ2-7
D: TRBD2
V: TRBV5-4
size: few
DNA: TGTGCCAGCAGCTTGGGGACTAGCGGAGAATTCTACGAGCAGTACTTC
CDR3: CASSLGTSGEFYEQYF

J: TRBJ1-1
D: NA
V: TRBV28
size: NA
DNA: TGTGCCAGCTCCTTTACAGCGAACACTGAAGCTTTCTTT
CDR3: CASSFTANTEAFF

J: TRBJ2-7
D: TRBD1
V: TRBV27
size: NA
DNA: TGTGCCAGCAGTTTACAGGGACAGATCTACGAGCAGTACTTC
CDR3: CASSLQGQIYEQYF

J: TRBJ2-7
D: TRBD2
V: TRBV4-1
size: few
DNA: TGCGCCAGCAGCCAGACTAGCGGGGCCTACGAGCAGTACTTC
CDR3: CASSQTSGAYEQYF

J: TRBJ2-2
D: NA
V: TRBV3-1/TRBV3-2
size: NA
DNA: TGTGCCAGCAGCCTATCGCGAGGGGACTTCTACACCGGGGAGCTGTTTTTT
CDR3: CASSLSRGDFYTGELFF

J: TRBJ2-5
D: NA
V: TRBV10-3
size: NA
DNA: TGTGCCACCGCGACGGCGGGCCAAGAGACCCAGTACTTC
CDR3: CATATAGQETQYF

J: TRBJ1-6
D: NA
V: TRBV27
size: NA
DNA: TGTGCCAGCAGAGACTTTTGGTCCTATAATTCACCCCTCCACTTT
CDR3: CASRDFWSYNSPLHF

J: TRBJ2-4
D: TRBD2
V: TRBV28
size: few
DNA: TGTGCCAGCAGTTTCCTAGCGGGGTTAGCCAAAAACATTCAGTACTTC
CDR3: CASSFLAGLAKNIQYF

J: TRBJ1-2
D: NA
V: TRBV4-3
size: NA
DNA: TGCGCCAGCAGTCGAGAGGGAGCCTATGGCTACACCTTC
CDR3: CASSREGAYGYTF

J: TRBJ2-7
D: TRBD1
V: TRBV23-1
size: NA
DNA: TGCGCCAGCAGTCCGGGACTGGACAGGGACGGCTACGAGCAGTACTTC
CDR3: CASSPGLDRDGYEQYF

J: TRBJ2-7
D: TRBD1
V: TRBV27
size: NA
DNA: TGTGCCAGCAGGAGACCGGACAGGACCTACGAGCAGTACTTC
CDR3: CASRRPDRTYEQYF

J: TRBJ2-5
D: NA
V: TRBV5-1
size: NA
DNA: TGCGCCAGCAGCTGGGGCCCGTCAGAGACCCAGTACTTC
CDR3: CASSWGPSETQYF

J: TRBJ2-7
D: TRBD1
V: TRBV28
size: NA
DNA: TGTGCCAGCAGTTCGGGGACAGGGGGCGGCTACGAGCAGTACTTC
CDR3: CASSSGTGGGYEQYF

J: TRBJ2-7
D: NA
V: TRBV7-3
size: NA
DNA: TGTGCCAGCAGCTCCCAGGGGAGCTCCTACGAGCAGTACTTC
CDR3: CASSSQGSSYEQYF

J: TRBJ2-3
D: NA
V: TRBV24-1
size: once
DNA: TGTGCCACCAGCTTCACTAAGAGGGATACGCAGTATTTT
CDR3: CATSFTKRDTQYF

J: TRBJ1-1
D: NA
V: TRBV5-7
size: NA
DNA: TGTGCCAGCAGTTCACACAGGGTATCCACTGAAGCTTTCTTT
CDR3: CASSSHRVSTEAFF

J: TRBJ2-7
D: NA
V: TRBV20-1
size: NA
DNA: TGCAGCTTCACCACCGGCTACGAGCAGTACTTC
CDR3: CSFTTGYEQYF

J: TRBJ2-2
D: TRBD2
V: TRBV19
size: NA
DNA: TGTGCCAGTATTGGCGGGAGAGCGGCTAACACCGGGGAGCTGTTTTTT
CDR3: CASIGGRAANTGELFF

J: TRBJ2-1
D: NA
V: TRBV15
size: once
DNA: TGTGCCACCAGCAGAGATGGACAGCCCTCCTACAATGAGCAGTTCTTC
CDR3: CATSRDGQPSYNEQFF

J: TRBJ2-2
D: TRBD1
V: TRBV4-1
size: NA
DNA: TGCGCCAGCAGCCAAGAAGAGGGGGCGGACGGGGAGCTGTTTTTT
CDR3: CASSQEEGADGELFF

J: TRBJ2-2
D: TRBD2
V: TRBV4-2
size: NA
DNA: TGTGCCAGCAGCCAAGCAGCGGGAGGCACCGGGGAGCTGTTTTTT
CDR3: CASSQAAGGTGELFF

J: TRBJ1-2
D: TRBD1
V: TRBV19
size: NA
DNA: TGTGCCAGTCAGGGGGGTGTGGACTATGGCTACACCTTC
CDR3: CASQGGVDYGYTF

J: TRBJ2-7
D: NA
V: TRBV6-5
size: NA
DNA: TGTGCCAGCAGGAAACCGGGTCCCCCCTACGAGCAGTACTTC
CDR3: CASRKPGPPYEQYF